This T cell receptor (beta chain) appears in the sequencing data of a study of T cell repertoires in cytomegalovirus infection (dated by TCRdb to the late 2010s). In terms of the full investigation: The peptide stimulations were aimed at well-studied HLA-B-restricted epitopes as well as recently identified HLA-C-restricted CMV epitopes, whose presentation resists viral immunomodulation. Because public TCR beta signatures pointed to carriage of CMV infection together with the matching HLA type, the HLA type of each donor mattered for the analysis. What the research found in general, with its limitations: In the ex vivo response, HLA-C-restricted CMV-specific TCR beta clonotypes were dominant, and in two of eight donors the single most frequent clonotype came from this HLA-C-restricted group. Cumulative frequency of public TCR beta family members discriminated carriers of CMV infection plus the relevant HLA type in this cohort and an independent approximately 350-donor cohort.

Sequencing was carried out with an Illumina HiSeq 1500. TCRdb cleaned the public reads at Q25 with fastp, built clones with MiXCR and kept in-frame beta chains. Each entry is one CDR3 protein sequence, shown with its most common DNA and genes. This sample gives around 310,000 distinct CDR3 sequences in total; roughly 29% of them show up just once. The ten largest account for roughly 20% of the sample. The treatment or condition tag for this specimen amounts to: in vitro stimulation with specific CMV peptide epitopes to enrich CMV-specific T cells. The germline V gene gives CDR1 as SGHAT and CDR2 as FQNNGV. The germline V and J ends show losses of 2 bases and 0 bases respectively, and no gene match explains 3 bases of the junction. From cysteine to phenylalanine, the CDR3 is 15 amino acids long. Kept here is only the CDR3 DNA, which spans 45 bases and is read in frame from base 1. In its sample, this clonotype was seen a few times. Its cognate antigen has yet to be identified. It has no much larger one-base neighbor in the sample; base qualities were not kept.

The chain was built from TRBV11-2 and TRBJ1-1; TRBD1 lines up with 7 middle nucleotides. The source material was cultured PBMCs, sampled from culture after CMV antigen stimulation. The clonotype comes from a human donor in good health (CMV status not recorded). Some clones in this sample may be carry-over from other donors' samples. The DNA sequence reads TGTGCCAGCAGCTTAAACAGGGGTATGAACACTGAAGCTTTCTTT. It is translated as CASSLNRGMNTEAFF.